This TCR beta chain appears in the sequencing data of a study of blood T cell repertoires in COVID-19. Across the study: COVID-19 samples from acute and convalescent phases originated in the United States, Italy and Spain. The cDNA or gDNA used as material had been derived from T cells, B-cell-depleted T cells, or PBMCs.

The germline CDR1 and CDR2 sequences are KGHSH and LQKENI. The CDR3 totals 16 residues. V shed 2 bases, J shed 4 bases, and the junction held 7 bases outside the gene matches. Authors' methods: Amplifying reference gene primers gave estimates of nucleated cell counts. The assay was immunoSEQ multiplex PCR, and TCRdb's table has in-frame clones only and misses some. D and trimming come from the DNA, and the V and J calls and clone size come from that table. This table has approximately 360,000 clones, around 87% appearing once. Participant ages covered roughly 18 to 89 years across 25 or so US areas. V is TRBV18 and J is TRBJ1-1; 10 bases line up with TRBD1. The TCR was taken from a man in his forties in a cohort exposed to, infected with or recovered from COVID-19 (not recorded which). The sample comprised PBMCs or T cells enriched from blood (not recorded which). CDR3 sequence reads: CASSPRGDRGATEAFF. As DNA, the CDR3 is TGTGCCAGCTCACCAAGAGGGGACAGGGGTGCCACTGAAGCTTTCTTT.